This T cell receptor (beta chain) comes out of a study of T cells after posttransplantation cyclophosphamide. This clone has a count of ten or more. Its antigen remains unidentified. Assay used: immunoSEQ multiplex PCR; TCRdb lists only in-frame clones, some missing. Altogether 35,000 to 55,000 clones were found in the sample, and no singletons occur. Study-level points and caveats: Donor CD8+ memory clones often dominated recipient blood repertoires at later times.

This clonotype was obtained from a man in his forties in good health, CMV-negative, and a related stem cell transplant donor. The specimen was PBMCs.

CDR3 nucleotides: TGTGCCAGCAGCACCGGGACAGGGGTCTACAATGAGCAGTTCTTC. It specifies CASSTGTGVYNEQFF. V and J are TRBV6-5 and TRBJ2-1, with 10 bases identical to TRBD1. There are 15 residues in the CDR3. V shed 6 bases, J shed 3 bases, and the junction held 5 bases outside the gene matches. Germline V gives CDR1 MNHEY, CDR2 SVGAGI.